Listed here is a single TCR beta chain. These data originate in a study of patients and donors after allogeneic stem cell transplantation. Each CDR3 protein is one row after TCRdb ran MiXCR on the RT-PCR reads. Here the sample spans 920,000 or so distinct CDR3 sequences, 15% to 20% being singletons. The CDR3 totals 19 residues. CDR1 is LGHDT and CDR2 is YNNKEL in the germline V gene (reference sequence). V gave up 2 bases and J gave up 3 bases, with 23 bases separating them. The receptor's source is a human donor who was either an allogeneic HSCT recipient or a stem cell or donor lymphocyte infusion donor (not recorded which). It is not recorded whose cells these are; they may come from a transplant donor. The rearrangement joins TRBV3-1 to TRBJ1-3; D is unresolved. Sequenced material: blood, either unsorted or a sorted T cell fraction (not recorded which). The chain's CDR3 is CASSQSRPGLTRRGNTIYF. CDR3 DNA sequence: TGTGCCAGCAGCCAAAGCCGCCCGGGGTTGACAAGACGTGGAAACACCATATATTTT.